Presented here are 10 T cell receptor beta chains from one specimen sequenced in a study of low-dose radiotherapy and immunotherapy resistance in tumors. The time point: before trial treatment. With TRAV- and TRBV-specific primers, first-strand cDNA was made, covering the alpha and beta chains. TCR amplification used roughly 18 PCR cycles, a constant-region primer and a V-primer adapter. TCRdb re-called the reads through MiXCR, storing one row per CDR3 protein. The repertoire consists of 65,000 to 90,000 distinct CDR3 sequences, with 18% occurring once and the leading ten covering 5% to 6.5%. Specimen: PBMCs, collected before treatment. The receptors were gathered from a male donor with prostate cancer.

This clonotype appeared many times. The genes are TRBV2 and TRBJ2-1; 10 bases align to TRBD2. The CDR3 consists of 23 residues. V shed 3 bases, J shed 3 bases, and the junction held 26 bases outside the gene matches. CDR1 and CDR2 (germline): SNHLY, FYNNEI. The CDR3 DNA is TGTGCCAGCAGTGACCCGGGTTCACGCTCGGGCCTAGCGGGGGTATCAATCTACAATGAGCAGTTCTTC. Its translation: CASSDPGSRSGLAGVSIYNEQFF.

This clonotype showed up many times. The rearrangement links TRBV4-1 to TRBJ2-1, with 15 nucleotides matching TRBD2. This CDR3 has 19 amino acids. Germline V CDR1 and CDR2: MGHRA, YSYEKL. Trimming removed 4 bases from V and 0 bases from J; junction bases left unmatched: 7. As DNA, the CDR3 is TGCGCCAGCAGCCCCGGGACTAGCGGGAGGATTAGCTCCTACAATGAGCAGTTCTTC. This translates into CASSPGTSGRISSYNEQFF.

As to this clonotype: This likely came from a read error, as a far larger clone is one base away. The CDR3 loop is CASSLAWAGRQLHNEQYF. As DNA, the CDR3 is TGTGCCAGCAGTTTAGCGTGGGCCGGGCGGCAATTACACAATGAGCAGTACTTC. The chain carries TRBV12-3 or TRBV12-4 and TRBJ2-5; the D is unclear. With 0 bases removed from V and 11 bases from J, the gap between germline ends came to 28 bases. The CDR3 is made up of 18 amino acids.

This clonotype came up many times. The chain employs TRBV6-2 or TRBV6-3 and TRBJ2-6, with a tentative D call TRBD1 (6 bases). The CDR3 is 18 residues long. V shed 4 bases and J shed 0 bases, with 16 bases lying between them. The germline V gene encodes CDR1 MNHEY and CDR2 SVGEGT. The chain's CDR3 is CASSWDTGVHSGANVLTF. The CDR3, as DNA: TGTGCCAGCAGTTGGGACACCGGAGTTCACTCTGGGGCCAACGTCCTGACTTTC.

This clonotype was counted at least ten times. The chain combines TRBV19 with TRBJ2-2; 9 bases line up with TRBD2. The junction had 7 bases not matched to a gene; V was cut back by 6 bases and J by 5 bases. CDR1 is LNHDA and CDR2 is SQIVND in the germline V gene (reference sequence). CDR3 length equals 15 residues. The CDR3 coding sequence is TGTGCCAGTAGGCAGCGGGGGGCTGAAACCGGGGAGCTGTTTTTT. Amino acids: CASRQRGAETGELFF.

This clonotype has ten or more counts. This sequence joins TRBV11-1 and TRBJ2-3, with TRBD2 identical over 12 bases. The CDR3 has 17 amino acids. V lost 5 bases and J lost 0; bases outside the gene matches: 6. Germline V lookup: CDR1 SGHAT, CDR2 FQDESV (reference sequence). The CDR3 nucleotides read TGTGCCAGCAGCCGACGGACTAGCGGGACCAGCACAGATACGCAGTATTTT. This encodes CASSRRTSGTSTDTQYF.

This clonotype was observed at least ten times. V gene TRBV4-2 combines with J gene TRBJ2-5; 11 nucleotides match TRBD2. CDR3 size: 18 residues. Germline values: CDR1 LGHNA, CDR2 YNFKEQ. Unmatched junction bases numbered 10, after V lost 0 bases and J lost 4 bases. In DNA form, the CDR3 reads TGTGCCAGCAGCCAAGATTGGGGTAGCGGGAGGGCCGGAGAGACCCAGTACTTC. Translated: CASSQDWGSGRAGETQYF.

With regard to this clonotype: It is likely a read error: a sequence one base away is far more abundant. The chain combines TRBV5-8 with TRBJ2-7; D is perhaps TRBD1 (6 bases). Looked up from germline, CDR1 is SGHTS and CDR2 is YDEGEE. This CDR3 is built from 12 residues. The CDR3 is CASSATGYKQYF. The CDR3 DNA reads TGCGCCAGCAGCGCGACAGGCTACAAGCAGTACTTC.

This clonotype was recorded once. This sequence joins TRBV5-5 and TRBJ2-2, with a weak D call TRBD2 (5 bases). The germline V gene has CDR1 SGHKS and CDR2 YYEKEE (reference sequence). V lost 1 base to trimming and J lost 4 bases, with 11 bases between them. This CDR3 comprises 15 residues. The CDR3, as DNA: TGTGCCAGCAGCTTGTCCGCCCGGGGCACCGGGGAGCTGTTTTTT. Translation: CASSLSARGTGELFF.

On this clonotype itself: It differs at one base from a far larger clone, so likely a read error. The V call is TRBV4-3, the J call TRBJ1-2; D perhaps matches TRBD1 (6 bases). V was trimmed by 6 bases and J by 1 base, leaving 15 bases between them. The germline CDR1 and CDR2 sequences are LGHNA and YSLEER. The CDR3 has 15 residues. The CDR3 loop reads CASRPARTDNYGYTF. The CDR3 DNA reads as TGCGCCAGCAGGCCTGCTCGGACAGATAACTATGGCTACACCTTC.